Shown below are 2 T cell receptor beta chains from a single sample sequenced in a study of cytomegalovirus exposure and HLA in healthy donors. A multiplex PCR was run with 60 Vbeta primers and 13 Jbeta primers. The protocol was immunoSEQ multiplex PCR, while the TCRdb copy is restricted to in-frame clones and leaves out a portion. The sample lists roughly 100,000 clones; roughly 82% were seen once. Sequenced: PBMCs. These receptors all come from a man in his forties or fifties in good health and CMV-seronegative.

V and J are TRBV6-1 and TRBJ2-3; D is undetermined. V was pared by 7 bases and J by 2 bases, with 16 bases between. The CDR3 totals 15 residues. Germline V gene lookup returns CDR1 MNHNS and CDR2 SASEGT. DNA for the CDR3: TGTGCCAGCACCTCATTCGGTATATCCACAGATACGCAGTATTTT. Amino acid sequence: CASTSFGISTDTQYF.

In its sample, this clone was seen a few times. The chain joins TRBV19 to TRBJ2-1; the D gene is possibly TRBD1 (5 bases). The CDR3 is 15 residues long. V was pared by 7 bases and J by 3 bases, with 16 bases between. Germline V gene sequence: CDR1 LNHDA, CDR2 SQIVND (reference sequence). In DNA form, the CDR3 reads TGTGCCAGTAAAGAAGACAGAGATCACTACAATGAGCAGTTCTTC. It codes for CASKEDRDHYNEQFF.